This T cell receptor (beta chain) came from a study of cytomegalovirus exposure and HLA in healthy donors. 60 Vbeta and 13 Jbeta primers were used in PCR. TCRdb keeps only in-frame clones here, not all; method: immunoSEQ multiplex PCR. The sample yields under 150,000 clones, more than 70% seen once. The sample holds a few counts of this clone. Its antigen is unknown. General study results and limits: A missense variant in DCLRE1C was later tied to TCR beta V- and J-gene trimming.

This TCR was sampled from a woman aged 55-70 years in good health and CMV-seronegative. The source material was PBMCs.

The CDR3 protein is CASSSGLGPQHF. The CDR3 nucleotides are TGTGCCAGCAGCTCAGGCCTGGGGCCCCAGCATTTT. The chain joins TRBV7-3 to TRBJ1-5; D remains ambiguous. The V gene's germline CDR1 is SGHTA and CDR2 FQGTGA. This CDR3 region has 12 residues. V was pared by 4 bases and J by 9 bases, with 10 bases between.